Below, one T cell receptor beta chain is given with its context. Its specificity is unknown. The data originate from a study of cytomegalovirus exposure and HLA in healthy donors. General study results and limits: Researchers left out some V segments, among them TRBV6-2 and TRBV6-3, as indistinguishable.

Primers for the PCR totalled 60 Vbeta and 13 Jbeta. Clones were read by immunoSEQ multiplex PCR, and TCRdb kept only the in-frame ones, dropping some. The data show 150,000 or so clones, around 79% seen once. This CDR3 region has 15 residues. V lost 4 bases and J 1 base, leaving 14 bases between the germline ends. Germline V gene lookup returns CDR1 SGHRS and CDR2 YFSETQ. The sample consisted of PBMCs. The sequence came from a man aged 25 to 40 in good health and CMV-seropositive. The rearrangement links TRBV5-1 to TRBJ1-1, with a tentative D call TRBD1 (5 bases). The CDR3 here is CASSIHGQGNTEAFF. DNA of the CDR3: TGCGCCAGCAGCATTCACGGTCAGGGGAACACTGAAGCTTTCTTT.